This TCR beta chain appears in the sequencing data of a study of blood T cells in healthy people across ages. Whole-study results and caveats: A strong correlation was found between TCR beta diversity and the percentage of naive T cells. Older age went with lower TCR beta diversity per million T cells, in a roughly linear way.

Sample-barcoded 5' priming and a J-beta primer mix drove a second PCR of roughly 6 to 12 cycles. TCRdb itself ran the 5' RACE reads through MiXCR, one entry per CDR3 protein. The table lists around 620,000 distinct CDR3 sequences, roughly 29% of them singletons, with less than 20% in the top ten. Details on this clonotype: What it recognizes is unknown.

Germline values: CDR1 MNHEY, CDR2 SVGAGI. CDR3 length equals 16 residues. The V and J ends lost 2 bases and 0 bases respectively, with 10 bases between them. The sequencing input was blood. The rearrangement links TRBV6-5 to TRBJ2-2, with D tentatively TRBD1 or TRBD2 (5 bases each). This TCR was recovered from a woman in her seventies in good health. The CDR3 DNA sequence: TGTGCCAGCAGTTACCCCAGGGACCCGAACACCGGGGAGCTGTTTTTT. Protein product: CASSYPRDPNTGELFF.